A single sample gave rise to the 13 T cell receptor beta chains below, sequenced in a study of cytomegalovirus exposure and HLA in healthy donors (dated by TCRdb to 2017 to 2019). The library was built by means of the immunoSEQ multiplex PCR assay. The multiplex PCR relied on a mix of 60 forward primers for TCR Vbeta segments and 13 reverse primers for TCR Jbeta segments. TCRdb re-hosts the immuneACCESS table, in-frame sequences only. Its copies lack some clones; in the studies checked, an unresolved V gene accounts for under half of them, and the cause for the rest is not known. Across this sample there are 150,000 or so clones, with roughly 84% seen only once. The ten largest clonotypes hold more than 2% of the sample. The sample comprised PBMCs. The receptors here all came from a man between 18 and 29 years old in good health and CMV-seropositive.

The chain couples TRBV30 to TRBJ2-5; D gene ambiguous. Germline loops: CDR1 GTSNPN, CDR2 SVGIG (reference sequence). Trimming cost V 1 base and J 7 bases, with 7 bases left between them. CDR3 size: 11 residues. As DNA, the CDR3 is TGTGCCTGGAGTGCCCCGGGGACCCAGTACTTC. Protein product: CAWSAPGTQYF. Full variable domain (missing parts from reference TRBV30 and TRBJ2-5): SQTIHQWPATLVQPVGSPLSLECTVEGTSNPNLYWYRQAAGRGLQLLFYSVGIGQISSEVPQNLSASRPQDRQFILSSKKLLLSDSGFYLCAWSAPGTQYFGPGTRLLVL.

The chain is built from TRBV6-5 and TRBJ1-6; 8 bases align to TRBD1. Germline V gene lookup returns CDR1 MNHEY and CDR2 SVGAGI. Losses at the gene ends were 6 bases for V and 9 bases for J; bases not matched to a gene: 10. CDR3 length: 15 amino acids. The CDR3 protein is CASRPSAGGSSPLHF. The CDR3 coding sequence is TGTGCCAGCAGACCCTCCGCAGGGGGCTCTTCACCCCTCCACTTT.

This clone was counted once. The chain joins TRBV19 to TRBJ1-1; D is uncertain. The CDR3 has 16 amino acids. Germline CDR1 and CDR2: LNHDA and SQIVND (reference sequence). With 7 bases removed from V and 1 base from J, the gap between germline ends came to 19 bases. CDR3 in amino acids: CASIMDPSTRNTEAFF. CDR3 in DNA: TGTGCCAGTATAATGGATCCCTCGACTCGGAACACTGAAGCTTTCTTT.

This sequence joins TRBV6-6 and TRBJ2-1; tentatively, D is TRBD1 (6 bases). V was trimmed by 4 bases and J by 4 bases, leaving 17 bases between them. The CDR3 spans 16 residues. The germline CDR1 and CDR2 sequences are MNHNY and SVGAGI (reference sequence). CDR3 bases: TGTGCCAGCAGTTCGGCTGACAGGTCACTTTACAATGAGCAGTTCTTC. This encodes CASSSADRSLYNEQFF.

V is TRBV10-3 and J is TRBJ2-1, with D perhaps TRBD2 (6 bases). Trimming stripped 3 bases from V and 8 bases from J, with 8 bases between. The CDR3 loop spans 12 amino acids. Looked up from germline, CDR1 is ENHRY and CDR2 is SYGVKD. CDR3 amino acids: CAISDPGDEQFF. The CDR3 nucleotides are TGTGCCATCAGTGACCCGGGGGATGAGCAGTTCTTC.

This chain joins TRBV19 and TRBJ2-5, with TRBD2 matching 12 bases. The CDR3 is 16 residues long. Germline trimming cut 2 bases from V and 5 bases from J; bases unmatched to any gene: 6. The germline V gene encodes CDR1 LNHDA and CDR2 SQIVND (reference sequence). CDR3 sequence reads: CASSILAGGPEETQYF. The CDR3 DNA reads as TGTGCCAGTAGTATACTAGCGGGGGGGCCCGAGGAGACCCAGTACTTC. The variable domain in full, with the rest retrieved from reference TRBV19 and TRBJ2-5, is DGGITQSPKYLFRKEGQNVTLSCEQNLNHDAMYWYRQDPGQGLRLIYYSQIVNDFQKGDIAEGYSVSREKKESFPLTVTSAQKNPTAFYLCASSILAGGPEETQYFGPGTRLLVL.

This CDR3 is CASSQDRGRGKLFF. For the CDR3, the DNA is TGCGCCAGCAGCCAGGACAGGGGGCGTGGAAAACTGTTTTTT. This rearrangement joins TRBV4-3 to TRBJ1-4, with 11 bases that match TRBD1. V shed 3 bases, J shed 10 bases, and the junction held 4 bases outside the gene matches. This CDR3 region has 14 residues. Germline lookup yields CDR1 LGHNA and CDR2 YSLEER.

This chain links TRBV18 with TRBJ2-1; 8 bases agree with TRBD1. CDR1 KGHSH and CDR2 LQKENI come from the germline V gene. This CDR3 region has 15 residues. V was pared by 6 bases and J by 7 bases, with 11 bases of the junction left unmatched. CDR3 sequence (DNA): TGTGCCAGCTCCGAGCAGACGCGACAGGGGAATGAGCAGTTCTTC. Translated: CASSEQTRQGNEQFF.

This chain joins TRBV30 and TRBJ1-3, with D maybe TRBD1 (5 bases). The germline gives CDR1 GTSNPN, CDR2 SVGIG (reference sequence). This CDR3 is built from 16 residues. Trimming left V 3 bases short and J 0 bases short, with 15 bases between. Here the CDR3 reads CAWRRRDGPSGNTIYF. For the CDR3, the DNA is TGTGCCTGGAGGAGGCGGGACGGTCCCTCTGGAAACACCATATATTTT.

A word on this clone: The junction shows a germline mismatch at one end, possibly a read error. In DNA form, the CDR3 reads TGTGCTAGCAGCTTAGCCACCGGACAGGCCTACGAGCAGTACTTC. Residues: CASSLATGQAYEQYF. This rearrangement joins TRBV7-7 to TRBJ2-7; 7 nucleotides align to TRBD1. The CDR3 runs to 15 residues. Germline assignment: CDR1 SSHAT and CDR2 FNYEAQ (reference sequence).

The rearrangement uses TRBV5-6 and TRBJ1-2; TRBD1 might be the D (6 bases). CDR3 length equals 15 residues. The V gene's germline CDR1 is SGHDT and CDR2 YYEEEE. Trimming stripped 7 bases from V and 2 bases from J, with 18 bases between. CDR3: CASSYDGGANYGYTF. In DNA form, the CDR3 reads TGTGCCAGCTCATACGATGGGGGGGCCAACTATGGCTACACCTTC. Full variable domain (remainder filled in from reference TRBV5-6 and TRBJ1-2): DAGVTQSPTHLIKTRGQQVTLRCSPKSGHDTVSWYQQALGQGPQFIFQYYEEEERQRGNFPDRFSGHQFPNYSSELNVNALLLGDSALYLCASSYDGGANYGYTFGSGTRLTVV.

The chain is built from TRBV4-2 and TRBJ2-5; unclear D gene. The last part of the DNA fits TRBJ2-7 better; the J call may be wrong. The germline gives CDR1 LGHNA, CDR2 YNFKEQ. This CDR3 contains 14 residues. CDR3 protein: CASSQGRQNYEQYF. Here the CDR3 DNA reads TGTGCCAGCAGCCAAGGTCGGCAGAACTACGAGCAGTACTTC.

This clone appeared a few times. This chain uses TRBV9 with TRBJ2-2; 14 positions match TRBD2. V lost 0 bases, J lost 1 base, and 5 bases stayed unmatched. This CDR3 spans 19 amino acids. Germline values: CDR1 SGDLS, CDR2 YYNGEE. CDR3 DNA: TGTGCCAGCAGCGTAGGGACTAGCGGGGGGTTTAGGAACACCGGGGAGCTGTTTTTT. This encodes CASSVGTSGGFRNTGELFF.